This TCR beta chain originates from a study of T cell responses to AZD1222 COVID-19 vaccine. Study-wide points: Seropositive at baseline were only a handful of AZD1222 recipients. Researchers report vaccine-associated CD4 TCRs spanning spike, with dominance at 160-218 and 743-854. A mostly white British donor set with more females was recruited, and clonal diversity was possibly underestimated.

Pooling of second doses given at about 4 or about 12 weeks was done. Here immunoSEQ multiplex PCR was the method, and the copy in TCRdb shows in-frame clones only, minus some. The data contain under 45,000 clones, over 80% of them seen just once; the ten biggest clones take up more than 15%. CDR1 and CDR2 (germline): SEHNR, FQNEAQ (reference sequence). V lost 1 base and J lost 0, with 3 bases in between. This CDR3 contains 14 residues. In the case of this clone: Antigen unknown.

The V call is TRBV7-9, the J call TRBJ1-4; D unresolved. Specimen: peripheral blood, collected 28 days after the second AZD1222 dose. This TCR derives from an adult who received the AZD1222 COVID-19 vaccine. The CDR3 DNA sequence: TGTGCCAGCAGCTTAGACACAACTAATGAAAAACTGTTTTTT. Residues: CASSLDTTNEKLFF.